Following are 8 T cell receptor beta chains from one sample sequenced in a study of T-cell reconstitution after alpha-beta-depleted transplantation in children. During its preparation, the TCRbeta library received unique molecular identifiers. One entry per CDR3 protein results from TCRdb running MiXCR on the PCR reads. Of under 350,000 distinct CDR3 sequences listed, approximately 9.8% were seen once; the top ten hold about a tenth. The sample consisted of PBMCs from the stem cell graft donor, taken from the stem cell graft. These receptors all stem from a human donor who donated a stem cell graft to a child with SCID.

In this sample, this clonotype turned up many times. This chain joins TRBV5-1 and TRBJ2-5; D remains unclear. The CDR3 loop spans 13 amino acids. Germline values: CDR1 SGHRS, CDR2 YFSETQ. Trimming left V 7 bases short and J 2 bases short, with 12 bases between. The CDR3 loop reads CASGKPQQETQYF. As DNA, the CDR3 is TGCGCCAGCGGAAAGCCACAACAAGAGACCCAGTACTTC.

In this sample, this clonotype turned up a few times. This chain uses TRBV20-1 with TRBJ2-7; D is ambiguous. This CDR3 comprises 12 residues. V lost 1 base and J lost 6, with 10 bases in between. Germline CDR1 DFQATT, CDR2 SNEGSKA (reference sequence). CDR3 bases: TGCAGTGCTAGAGTCCGGGTATCCGAGCAGTACTTC. This translates into CSARVRVSEQYF.

The rearrangement uses TRBV9 and TRBJ2-7; no clear D gene. This CDR3 region has 14 residues. Germline-derived CDR1 and CDR2 are SGDLS and YYNGEE. Trimming removed 0 bases at V and 2 bases at J, with 9 bases between. CDR3 protein: CASSVGVVAYEQYF. For the CDR3, the DNA is TGTGCCAGCAGCGTAGGGGTCGTCGCCTACGAGCAGTACTTC.

This clonotype was seen many times. The V and J genes are TRBV5-1 and TRBJ1-1, with 7 bases lining up with TRBD1. V shed 0 bases and J 7 bases; nucleotides not matched to a gene: 0. Germline CDR1 and CDR2: SGHRS and YFSETQ. This CDR3 comprises 12 residues. CDR3 residues: CASSLGDSEAFF. The CDR3, as DNA: TGCGCCAGCAGCTTGGGGGACAGTGAAGCTTTCTTT.

CDR3 protein: CASSLLAGEKDTQYF. Here the CDR3 DNA reads TGTGCCAGCAGCTTACTAGCGGGGGAGAAGGATACGCAGTATTTT. The gene calls are TRBV7-2 and TRBJ2-3; 10 bases are shared with TRBD2. V was pared by 2 bases and J by 6 bases, with 5 bases of the junction left unmatched. The germline CDR1 and CDR2 sequences are SGHTA and FQGNSA. This CDR3 region has 15 residues.

This clonotype was recorded a few times. This chain joins TRBV20-1 and TRBJ2-5; D uncertain. V dropped 3 bases and J dropped 1 base, with 12 bases sitting between them. Germline CDR1 reads DFQATT; CDR2 reads SNEGSKA (reference sequence). CDR3 size: 14 residues. The CDR3 DNA reads TGCAGTGCTAGTTTTGGTGGTCTCCAAGAGACCCAGTACTTC. It codes for CSASFGGLQETQYF.

This clonotype was seen only a few times. The rearrangement links TRBV20-1 to TRBJ2-2, with D perhaps TRBD1 (6 bases). Looked up from germline, CDR1 is DFQATT and CDR2 is SNEGSKA (reference sequence). Trimming shortened V by 6 bases and J by 0 bases, and 11 bases separated the two germline ends. CDR3 length equals 14 residues. CDR3 region: CSARTDTNTGELFF. In DNA form, the CDR3 reads TGCAGTGCCCGGACAGACACGAACACCGGGGAGCTGTTTTTT.

This clonotype showed up just a few times. This chain links TRBV20-1 with TRBJ2-5, with TRBD2 matching over 7 bases. Trimming at V came to 1 base and at J to 0 bases, leaving 8 bases not matched to a gene. Germline CDR1 and CDR2: DFQATT and SNEGSKA (reference sequence). This CDR3 contains 16 residues. CDR3 DNA: TGCAGTGCTAGAGTATTAGGAGCGGGGAACCAAGAGACCCAGTACTTC. Translated: CSARVLGAGNQETQYF.